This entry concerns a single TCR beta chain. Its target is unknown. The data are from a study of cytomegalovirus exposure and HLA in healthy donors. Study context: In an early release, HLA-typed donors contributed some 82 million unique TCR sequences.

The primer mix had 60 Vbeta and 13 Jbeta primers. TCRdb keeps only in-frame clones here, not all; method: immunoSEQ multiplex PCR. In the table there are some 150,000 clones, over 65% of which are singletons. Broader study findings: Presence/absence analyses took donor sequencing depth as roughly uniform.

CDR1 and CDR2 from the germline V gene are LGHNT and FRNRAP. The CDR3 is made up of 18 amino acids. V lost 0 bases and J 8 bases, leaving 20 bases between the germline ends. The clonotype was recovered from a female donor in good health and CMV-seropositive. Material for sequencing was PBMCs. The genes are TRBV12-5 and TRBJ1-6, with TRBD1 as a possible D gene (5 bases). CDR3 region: CASGLVLFLGLEYSPLHF. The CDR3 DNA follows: TGTGCTAGTGGTTTGGTACTTTTCTTGGGACTGGAGTATTCACCCCTCCACTTT.